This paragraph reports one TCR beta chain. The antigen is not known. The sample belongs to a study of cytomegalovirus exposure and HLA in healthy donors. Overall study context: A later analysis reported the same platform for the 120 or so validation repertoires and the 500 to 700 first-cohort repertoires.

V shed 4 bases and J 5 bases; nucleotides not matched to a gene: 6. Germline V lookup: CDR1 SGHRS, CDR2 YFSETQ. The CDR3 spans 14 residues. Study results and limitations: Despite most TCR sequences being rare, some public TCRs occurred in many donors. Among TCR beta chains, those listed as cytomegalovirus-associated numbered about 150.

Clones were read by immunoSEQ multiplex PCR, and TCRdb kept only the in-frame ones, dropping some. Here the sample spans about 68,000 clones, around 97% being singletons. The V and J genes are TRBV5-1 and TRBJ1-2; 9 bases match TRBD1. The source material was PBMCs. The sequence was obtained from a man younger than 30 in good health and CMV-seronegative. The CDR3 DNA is TGCGCCAGCAGCCCGGGACAGGGAAGGTATGGCTACACCTTC. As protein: CASSPGQGRYGYTF.